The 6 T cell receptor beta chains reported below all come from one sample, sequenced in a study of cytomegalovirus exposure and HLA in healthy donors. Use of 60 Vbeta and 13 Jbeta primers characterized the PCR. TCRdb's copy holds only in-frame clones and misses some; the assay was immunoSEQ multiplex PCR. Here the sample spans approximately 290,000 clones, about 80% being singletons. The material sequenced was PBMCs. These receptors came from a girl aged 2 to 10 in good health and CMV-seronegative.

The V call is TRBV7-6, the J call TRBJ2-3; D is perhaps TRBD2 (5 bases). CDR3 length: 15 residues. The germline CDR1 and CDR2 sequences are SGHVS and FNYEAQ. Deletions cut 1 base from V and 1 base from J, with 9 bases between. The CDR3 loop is CASSLGGAGTDTQYF. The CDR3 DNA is TGTGCCAGCAGCTTAGGGGGAGCAGGCACAGATACGCAGTATTTT.

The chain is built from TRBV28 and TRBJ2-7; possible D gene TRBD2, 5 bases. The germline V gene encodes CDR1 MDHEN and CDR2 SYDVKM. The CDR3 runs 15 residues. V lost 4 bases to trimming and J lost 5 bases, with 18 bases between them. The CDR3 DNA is TGTGCCAGCAGTTCCCCCGGGGTTATTCCCCACGAGCAGTACTTC. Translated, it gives CASSSPGVIPHEQYF.

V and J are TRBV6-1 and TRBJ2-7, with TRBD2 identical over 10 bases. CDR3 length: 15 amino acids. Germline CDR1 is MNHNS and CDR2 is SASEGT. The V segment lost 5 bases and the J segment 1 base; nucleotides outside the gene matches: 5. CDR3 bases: TGTGCCAGCAGTACCCTAGCGGGAGTTTCCTACGAGCAGTACTTC. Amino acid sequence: CASSTLAGVSYEQYF.

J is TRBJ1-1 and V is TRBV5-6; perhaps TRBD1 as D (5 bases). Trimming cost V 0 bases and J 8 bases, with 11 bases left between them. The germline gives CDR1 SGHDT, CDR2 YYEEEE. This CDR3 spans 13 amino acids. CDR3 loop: CASSLGGGLEAFF. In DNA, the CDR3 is TGTGCCAGCAGCTTGGGTGGGGGACTGGAAGCTTTCTTT.

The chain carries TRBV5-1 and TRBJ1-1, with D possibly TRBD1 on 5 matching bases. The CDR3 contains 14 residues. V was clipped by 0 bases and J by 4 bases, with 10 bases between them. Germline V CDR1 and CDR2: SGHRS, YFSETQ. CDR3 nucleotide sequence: TGCGCCAGCAGCTTGGAGGGGCAAGGCACTGAAGCTTTCTTT. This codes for CASSLEGQGTEAFF.

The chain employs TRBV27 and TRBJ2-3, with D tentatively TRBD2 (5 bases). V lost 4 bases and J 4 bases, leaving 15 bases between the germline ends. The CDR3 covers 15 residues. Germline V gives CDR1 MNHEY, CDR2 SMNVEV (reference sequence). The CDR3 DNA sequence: TGTGCCAGCAGTTATCGGGGTTTTAGGGCAGATACGCAGTATTTT. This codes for CASSYRGFRADTQYF.